The 4 T cell receptor beta chains in this list originate from one sample, sequenced in a study of cytomegalovirus exposure and HLA in healthy donors. PCR was performed using 60 Vbeta and 13 Jbeta primers. TCRdb's copy holds only in-frame clones and misses some; the assay was immunoSEQ multiplex PCR. The sample contains 150,000 or so clones, about 74% of which appear only once. Sequenced sample: PBMCs. Receptor source: a woman between 35 and 50 years old in good health and CMV-seronegative.

V usage is TRBV7-8 and J usage is TRBJ1-3, with TRBD1 matching over 8 bases. The CDR3 loop spans 15 amino acids. J lost 4 bases, V lost 5 bases, and 7 bases had no gene match. Germline CDR1 and CDR2: SGHVS and FQNEAQ. CDR3 nucleotides: TGTGCCAGCAGCCTCCGGGACAGGCTGGGAAACACCATATATTTT. Translation gives CASSLRDRLGNTIYF. The full variable domain, rest sourced from reference TRBV7-8 and TRBJ1-3, is GAGVSQSPRYKVAKRGQDVALRCDPISGHVSLFWYQQALGQGPEFLTYFQNEAQLDKSGLPSDRFFAERPEGSVSTLKIQRTQQEDSAVYLCASSLRDRLGNTIYFGEGSWLTVV.

This clone was counted a few times. The chain has TRBV7-9 and TRBJ2-7; D is perhaps TRBD2 (6 bases). Germline values: CDR1 SEHNR, CDR2 FQNEAQ (reference sequence). The CDR3 covers 13 residues. The V and J ends lost 0 bases and 6 bases respectively, with 9 bases between them. The CDR3 coding sequence is TGTGCCAGCAGCTTAGCGCTAGCGACCGAGCAGTACTTC. Amino acids: CASSLALATEQYF.

The chain couples TRBV6-6 to TRBJ1-1; tentatively, D is TRBD1 (5 bases). Trimming took 4 bases from V and 1 from J, leaving 10 bases between them. The CDR3 contains 14 residues. Germline assignment: CDR1 MNHNY and CDR2 SVGAGI (reference sequence). CDR3 DNA sequence: TGTGCCAGCAGTTCGTACCAGGGGAACACTGAAGCTTTCTTT. As protein: CASSSYQGNTEAFF.

This clone was seen only a few times. The rearrangement uses TRBV11-3 and TRBJ1-1, with 11 positions matching TRBD1. Trimming removed 5 bases from V and 3 bases from J; junction bases left unmatched: 17. The CDR3 extends over 19 amino acids. From germline, CDR1 is SGHNT and CDR2 YENEEA. The CDR3 DNA reads TGTGCCAGCAGCAACGGGGACAGGGGGTGGAGTGGGTCGGACACTGAAGCTTTCTTT. Translating it yields CASSNGDRGWSGSDTEAFF.